The T cell receptor beta chain described here comes from a study of identical twins. Findings and limits, study-wide: The study based its conclusions on cross-sectional statistical analysis and did not follow the same donors. Beta out-of-frame sequences showed weaker excess twin sharing. Cord blood beta clonotypes that were abundant carried fewer insertions, and memory repertoires showed no such trend.

TCRdb independently ran MiXCR on the 5' RACE reads; one entry per CDR3 protein. Of about 790,000 distinct CDR3 sequences in the sample, about 20% were seen once. Notes on this clonotype: Its antigen remains unidentified.

The ends were cut back, 2 bases at V and 2 bases at J, with 7 bases in the middle. The CDR3 sequence is 13 residues long. The V gene's germline CDR1 is SGHVS and CDR2 FQNEAQ. This sample also belongs to another study, concerning T cells expressing NK-cell markers. That work states: Similarly, these clonotypes led the CD3+CD56-NKG2C+ fraction as well in a few donors.

The chain couples TRBV7-8 to TRBJ2-7; D not resolved. What was sequenced was PBMCs. The TCR originated in a woman aged 18-29 years in good health. The CDR3 DNA reads TGTGCCAGCAGCTTAAGTGAGCCCTACGAGCAGTACTTC. Translation: CASSLSEPYEQYF.